Below, 18 T cell receptor beta chains from the same sample are listed, as sequenced in a study of T cells in Graves' hyperthyroidism and ophthalmopathy. From RNA transcripts, TCR beta CDR3 regions were amplified. The TCR CDR3 was amplified in a first-round RT-PCR using the HTBI primer set. TCRdb redid the calling of the multiplex PCR reads with MiXCR, one entry per CDR3 protein. The data contain roughly 200,000 distinct CDR3 sequences, roughly a sixth of them singletons. The sequencing sample was made of blood. The receptors derive from a woman aged 45-59 years with Graves' hyperthyroidism.

This clonotype was seen repeatedly, ten times or more. The V call is TRBV3-1, the J call TRBJ2-7; D gene ambiguous. With 0 bases removed from V and 2 bases from J, the gap between germline ends came to 8 bases. CDR3 size: 14 residues. Germline V gives CDR1 LGHDT, CDR2 YNNKEL (reference sequence). As DNA, the CDR3 is TGTGCCAGCAGCCAAGATTTTGTGACCTACGAGCAGTACTTC. Its protein is CASSQDFVTYEQYF.

This clonotype was counted at least ten times. The genes are TRBV27 and TRBJ1-2, with 7 positions matching TRBD1. V gave up 4 bases and J gave up 4 bases; unmatched junction bases: 9. Germline lookup yields CDR1 MNHEY and CDR2 SMNVEV (reference sequence). The CDR3 loop spans 15 amino acids. The CDR3 region is CASSSFDRASYGYTF. The CDR3 DNA reads TGTGCCAGCAGTTCATTCGACAGGGCAAGCTATGGCTACACCTTC.

This clonotype came up many times. The chain recombines TRBV29-1 with TRBJ2-7; 9 bases align to TRBD2. From germline, CDR1 is SQVTM and CDR2 ANQGSEA. Unmatched junction bases numbered 8, after V lost 6 bases and J lost 2 bases. The CDR3 has 14 residues. The CDR3 region is CSVHSGRGPYEQYF. The CDR3 nucleotides are TGCAGCGTCCATAGCGGGAGAGGTCCCTACGAGCAGTACTTC.

The rearrangement links TRBV27 to TRBJ2-5, with 8 bases fitting TRBD1. CDR1 and CDR2 from the germline V gene are MNHEY and SMNVEV (reference sequence). Trimming removed 4 bases from V and 4 bases from J; junction bases left unmatched: 11. CDR3 length equals 16 residues. The CDR3 spells CASSSFAGQGRETQYF. Written as DNA, the CDR3 is TGTGCCAGCAGTTCCTTCGCCGGACAGGGACGAGAGACCCAGTACTTC.

This clonotype was observed many times. The gene calls are TRBV5-1 and TRBJ1-2; D remains unclear. V gave up 0 bases and J gave up 8 bases, with 11 bases separating them. The CDR3 loop spans 13 amino acids. Germline V gives CDR1 SGHRS, CDR2 YFSETQ. The CDR3 loop is CASSLEGYRGYTF. CDR3 DNA: TGCGCCAGCAGCTTGGAAGGGTACAGAGGCTACACCTTC.

V gene TRBV30 combines with J gene TRBJ2-2; 9 nucleotides align to TRBD1. Losses at the gene ends were 0 bases for V and 4 bases for J; bases not matched to a gene: 6. Germline lookup yields CDR1 GTSNPN and CDR2 SVGIG (reference sequence). This CDR3 contains 16 residues. The CDR3: CAWSVQGASVTGELFF. For the CDR3, the DNA is TGTGCCTGGAGTGTACAGGGGGCATCGGTCACCGGGGAGCTGTTTTTT.

This clonotype came up many times. The chain has TRBV6-6 and TRBJ2-5; 12 nucleotides align to TRBD2. There are 15 residues in the CDR3. Germline V gene sequence: CDR1 MNHNY, CDR2 SVGAGI (reference sequence). The V gene end was trimmed by 3 bases and the J gene end by 3 bases; junction bases not matched to a gene: 2. The CDR3 reads CASSYRLAGEETQYF. DNA of the CDR3: TGTGCCAGCAGTTATCGACTAGCGGGAGAAGAGACCCAGTACTTC.

This clonotype was detected ten times or more. V usage is TRBV20-1 and J usage is TRBJ1-1; TRBD1 matches at 7 bases. CDR1 and CDR2 from the germline V gene are DFQATT and SNEGSKA (reference sequence). The CDR3 is made up of 14 amino acids. The trim removed 0 bases at V and 5 bases at J, leaving 6 bases unmatched. CDR3 DNA: TGCAGTGCTAGAGATGCCAGGGGGGAGACTGAAGCTTTCTTT. Encoded protein: CSARDARGETEAFF.

This clonotype occurred many times. V and J are TRBV7-9 and TRBJ2-1; no clear D. Germline CDR1 and CDR2: SEHNR and FQNEAQ (reference sequence). Trimming removed 5 bases at V and 6 bases at J, with 14 bases between. The CDR3 sequence is 14 residues long. The CDR3: CASSPEHLGNEQFF. CDR3 DNA sequence: TGTGCCAGCAGCCCGGAACACCTAGGCAATGAGCAGTTCTTC. Full variable domain (missing parts from reference TRBV7-9 and TRBJ2-1): DTGVSQNPRHKITKRGQNVTFRCDPISEHNRLYWYRQTLGQGPEFLTYFQNEAQLEKSRLLSDRFSAERPKGSFSTLEIQRTEQGDSAMYLCASSPEHLGNEQFFGPGTRLTVL.

There are a few counts of this clonotype. This may be a read error: a much more frequent sequence differs by one nucleotide. This chain uses TRBV13 with TRBJ2-7, with D maybe TRBD2 (6 bases). TRBJ2-1 explains the end of the DNA better; the J call may be wrong. The CDR3 extends over 15 amino acids. Per the germline V gene, CDR1 is PRHDT and CDR2 is FYEKMQ (reference sequence). The CDR3: CASSLAGTLSYEQFF. DNA for the CDR3: TGTGCCAGCAGCTTAGCGGGGACTCTATCCTACGAGCAGTTCTTC.

This chain links TRBV10-3 with TRBJ1-2; tentative D call: TRBD1 (5 bases). Germline CDR1 reads ENHRY; CDR2 reads SYGVKD. Trimming took off 6 bases at V and 4 bases at J, with 12 bases between the two ends. This CDR3 region has 13 residues. CDR3 loop: CAIRPGSGYGYTF. Written as DNA, the CDR3 is TGTGCCATCAGGCCAGGGTCAGGCTATGGCTACACCTTC.

This clonotype showed up just a few times. This rearrangement joins TRBV20-1 to TRBJ2-7, with TRBD2 matching over 11 bases. CDR3 length: 15 residues. V dropped 4 bases and J dropped 0; count of bases not matched to a gene: 5. Germline assignment: CDR1 DFQATT and CDR2 SNEGSKA (reference sequence). The CDR3 DNA reads TGCAGTGCTACACGAACTAGCGGGAGCTCCTACGAGCAGTACTTC. Protein product: CSATRTSGSSYEQYF.

This clonotype has just a few counts. CDR3 sequence reads: CASSLWTSGNRRGANVLTF. In nucleotides, the CDR3 is TGCGCCAGCAGCCTATGGACTAGCGGGAATAGGAGGGGGGCCAACGTCCTGACTTTC. J is TRBJ2-6 and V is TRBV5-1, with TRBD2 identical over 12 bases. The CDR3 has 19 amino acids. Trimming took 4 bases from V and 4 from J; bases not matched to a gene: 12. Germline CDR1 SGHRS, CDR2 YFSETQ.

This clonotype was found many times. The V gene is TRBV30, the J gene TRBJ2-3; a weak D match, TRBD2 (6 bases). This CDR3 region has 11 residues. V lost 5 bases and J 8 bases, leaving 11 bases between the germline ends. The V gene's germline CDR1 is GTSNPN and CDR2 SVGIG (reference sequence). The CDR3 DNA is TGTGCCTGGGGAGGGGTTGGTACGCAGTATTTT. This gives the protein CAWGGVGTQYF.

This clonotype was detected a few times. J is TRBJ1-3 and V is TRBV27, with 9 positions matching TRBD1. CDR3 length: 16 amino acids. Germline loops: CDR1 MNHEY, CDR2 SMNVEV (reference sequence). The trim removed 4 bases at V and 2 bases at J, leaving 6 bases unmatched. CDR3 sequence (DNA): TGTGCCAGCAGTTCATGGACAGGGGAAACTGGAAACACCATATATTTT. It yields the protein CASSSWTGETGNTIYF.

At least ten counts were recorded for this clonotype. This sequence joins TRBV2 and TRBJ2-7, with 8 bases aligning to TRBD2. The junction had 12 bases not matched to a gene; V was cut back by 1 base and J by 7 bases. Looked up from germline, CDR1 is SNHLY and CDR2 is FYNNEI. The CDR3 runs to 16 residues. The CDR3 DNA is TGTGCCAGCAGTGAAGGAGGCGGGAGGCCCGATAAGGAGCAGTACTTC. It specifies CASSEGGGRPDKEQYF.

The V and J genes are TRBV6-1 and TRBJ1-6; TRBD1 aligns across 7 bases. The trim removed 6 bases at V and 8 bases at J, leaving 19 bases unmatched. This CDR3 has 18 residues. Germline V lookup: CDR1 MNHNS, CDR2 SASEGT. CDR3 DNA sequence: TGTGCCAGCAGCCCAGGGGGTCAGCTCTCCGCTATGGATTCACCCCTCCACTTT. Residues: CASSPGGQLSAMDSPLHF.

The chain is built from TRBV29-1 and TRBJ2-1; 13 bases fit TRBD2. This CDR3 has 15 amino acids. Unmatched junction bases numbered 5, after V lost 7 bases and J lost 2 bases. Germline values: CDR1 SQVTM, CDR2 ANQGSEA. Here the CDR3 DNA reads TGCAGCGAGACTAGCGGGAGGAGTCCCTACAATGAGCAGTTCTTC. Protein sequence: CSETSGRSPYNEQFF.